The present entry profiles one T cell receptor beta chain with its context. The antigen remains undetermined. The CDR3 consists of 15 residues. V dropped 5 bases and J dropped 2 bases, with 15 bases sitting between them. Germline V gene sequence: CDR1 SGHAT, CDR2 FQNNGV. This sample was taken from a study of shared clonotypes between healthy human individuals. In the study overall: Researchers drew samples from two women and three men aged 18 to 49.

Profiling relied on immunoSEQ multiplex PCR, and the TCRdb table lists in-frame clones only, not all of them. The sample gives over a million clones, under 80% of which show up once; 1.5% is in the top ten. Overall study results and limits: Researchers sampled only blood; tissue repertoires likely differ. Incomplete sequencing of sorted subsets was indicated by rarefaction despite large depth.

This rearrangement joins TRBV11-2 to TRBJ1-2; tentatively, D is TRBD1 (6 bases). Sequencing input: memory CD4+ T cells sorted from blood. As for subset: CD45RA-negative fraction. The source of this sequence is a man younger than 35 in good health. As DNA, the CDR3 is TGTGCCAGCAGCCAACAGGACAGAAAGAACTATGGCTACACCTTC. Amino acids: CASSQQDRKNYGYTF.